This T cell receptor beta chain is drawn from a study of OX40 agonist ivuxolimab in advanced cancers. In germline, CDR1 is KGHSH, CDR2 LQKENI. V was clipped by 1 base and J by 4 bases, with 10 bases between them. The CDR3 is made up of 15 amino acids. The data were produced by immunoSEQ multiplex PCR, yet TCRdb's version contains in-frame clones alone and is incomplete. The repertoire includes 55,000 or so clones, around 85% of them detected once, and roughly 15% sits in the top ten. The genes are TRBV18 and TRBJ2-2; D remains unclear. The receptor's source is an adult with an advanced solid tumor such as melanoma, head and neck, liver or kidney cancer. The sample here was CD4+ or CD8+ T cells sorted from blood, taken in a trial of the OX40 agonist ivuxolimab. As DNA, the CDR3 is TGTGCCAGCTCACCACTCTCATCGGGCACCGGGGAGCTGTTTTTT. It yields the protein CASSPLSSGTGELFF.